Sequencing of this T cell receptor (beta chain) was carried out in a study of shared clonotypes between healthy human individuals. Whole-study results and caveats: Rarefaction showed sorted-subset sequencing was incomplete despite large depth. Across subsets, estimated richness was generally greater for naive than for memory populations.

Method: immunoSEQ multiplex PCR; TCRdb's copy keeps in-frame clones and lacks some. The sample yields roughly 1 million clones, roughly 80% seen once. About this clone: Its antigen remains unknown.

The V gene's germline CDR1 is KGHSH and CDR2 LQKENI. This CDR3 is 16 amino acids long. With 1 base removed from V and 7 bases from J, the gap between germline ends came to 14 bases. V usage is TRBV18 and J usage is TRBJ1-6; perhaps TRBD1 as D (5 bases). The receptor was derived from a man aged 18-30 years in good health. What was sequenced was memory CD4+ T cells sorted from blood. Subset of the sample: CD45RA-negative fraction. The CDR3 spells CASSPLMAGSNSPLHF. DNA of the CDR3: TGTGCCAGCTCACCACTTATGGCAGGGAGCAATTCACCCCTCCACTTT. Based on the CDR3 plus reference TRBV18 and TRBJ1-6, the full variable domain is NAGVMQNPRHLVRRRGQEARLRCSPMKGHSHVYWYRQLPEEGLKFMVYLQKENIIDESGMPKERFSAEFPKEGPSILRIQQVVRGDSAAYFCASSPLMAGSNSPLHFGNGTRLTVT.